Listed below are T cell receptor beta chains from one sample, sequenced in a study of cytomegalovirus exposure and HLA in healthy donors. Generated by immunoSEQ multiplex PCR, the TCRdb table keeps only in-frame clones and is missing some. The table includes around 180,000 clones, roughly 70% detected once. Sequences were obtained from PBMCs. Receptors were obtained from a girl aged 10 to 17 in good health and CMV-seronegative. CDR3s include the opening cysteine and the closing phenylalanine or tryptophan. Fields, in order: D gene, V gene, clone size, J gene, CDR3 DNA, CDR3 protein. The D gene is left open where the match is weak. The size entry is marked missing in some rows and otherwise reads once, few, many or a size class.

TRBD1	TRBV9	few	TRBJ1-2	TGTGCCAGCAGTTACCCTTCCGGGACAGGGGGACGCGGCTACACCTTC	CASSYPSGTGGRGYTF
-	TRBV28	-	TRBJ1-4	TGTGCCAGCAGTTTAGGCGGGATGGGGGAAAAACTGTTTTTT	CASSLGGMGEKLFF
-	TRBV29-1	-	TRBJ2-3	TGCAGCGTTGGCCCGCGCCTTAGCACAGATACGCAGTATTTT	CSVGPRLSTDTQYF
-	TRBV6-1	few	TRBJ1-3	TGTGCCAGCATAGAGAAGAGCTCTGGAAACACCATATATTTT	CASIEKSSGNTIYF
-	TRBV6-5	-	TRBJ1-1	TGTGCCAGCAGTTACACCTACGTATTTTATCCTGAAGCTTTCTTT	CASSYTYVFYPEAFF
TRBD1	TRBV18	-	TRBJ2-1	TGTGCCAGCTCCCTTCTTCGACAGGGGAATGAGCAGTTCTTC	CASSLLRQGNEQFF
TRBD1	TRBV15	-	TRBJ2-7	TGTGCCACCAGCAGAGATCTAGTAGGGGGCAACGGGGAGCAGTACTTC	CATSRDLVGGNGEQYF
-	TRBV9	-	TRBJ1-5	TGTGCCAGCAGCGCCGGACAGAGTCAGCCCCAGCATTTT	CASSAGQSQPQHF
-	TRBV11-2	-	TRBJ1-1	TGTGCCAGCAGCTTCGGAGGGGCGAGGAACACTGAAGCTTTCTTT	CASSFGGARNTEAFF
TRBD1	TRBV2	-	TRBJ2-1	TGTGCCAGCAAGGCACCGGGACAGGGCAATGAGCAGTTCTTC	CASKAPGQGNEQFF
TRBD1	TRBV7-2	-	TRBJ2-3	TGTGCCAGCAGCCAAAGCGACAGGGGTGGGGTTGCGCAGTATTTT	CASSQSDRGGVAQYF
-	TRBV6-6	few	TRBJ2-3	TGTGCCAGCAGCGCAAAAGGGGACTTCACAGATACGCAGTATTTT	CASSAKGDFTDTQYF
-	TRBV4-2	-	TRBJ2-5	TGTGCCAGCAGCCCCCGGGATAGCGGCCAAGAGACCCAGTACTTC	CASSPRDSGQETQYF
-	TRBV27	-	TRBJ1-3	TGTGCCAGCAGCCCGGGGGTTGTTGGAAACACCATATATTTT	CASSPGVVGNTIYF
-	TRBV30	-	TRBJ2-6	TGTGCCTGGGGACAAGGGGCCAGCTCTGGGGCCAACGTCCTGACTTTC	CAWGQGASSGANVLTF
-	TRBV6-5	-	TRBJ1-1	TGTGCCAGCAGACCCACAGGGAACACTGAAGCTTTCTTT	CASRPTGNTEAFF
-	TRBV6-5	-	TRBJ2-5	TGTGCCAGCAACTACCAAGAGACCCAGTACTTC	CASNYQETQYF
TRBD1	TRBV7-8	-	TRBJ2-1	TGTGCCAGCAGACTGGAGAGGACAGGGGGCTACAATGAGCAGTTCTTC	CASRLERTGGYNEQFF
TRBD1	TRBV27	-	TRBJ1-5	TGTGCCGATACCGGGACAGGGGGCATTCAGCCCCAGCATTTT	CADTGTGGIQPQHF
TRBD2	TRBV10-3	-	TRBJ2-7	TGTGCCATCAGCCCCGGGACTAGCGGCTTATACGAGCAGTACTTC	CAISPGTSGLYEQYF
TRBD2	TRBV4-2	-	TRBJ2-3	TGTGCCAGCAGCCAAAGACTAGCGGGGACAGATACGCAGTATTTT	CASSQRLAGTDTQYF
-	TRBV7-9	few	TRBJ1-3	TGTGCCAGCAGCTTAGGAGTGGGCCACTCTGGAAACACCATATATTTT	CASSLGVGHSGNTIYF
-	TRBV6-6	-	TRBJ2-7	TGTGCCAGCAGACCCGGTGGGGGGTACGAGCAGTACTTC	CASRPGGGYEQYF
TRBD1	TRBV7-2	-	TRBJ1-5	TGTGCCAGCAGAGACAGGGGAAGTCAGCCCCAGCATTTT	CASRDRGSQPQHF
-	TRBV9	-	TRBJ1-1	TGTGCCAGCAGCGTAGGCGGTATTGGGACTGAAGCTTTCTTT	CASSVGGIGTEAFF
-	TRBV6-1	-	TRBJ1-1	TGTGCCAGCAGCACATACGAAGCTTTCTTT	CASSTYEAFF
-	TRBV7-9	-	TRBJ2-5	TGTGCCAGCAGCTTAGCGAGGGAAGGAGAGACCCAGTACTTC	CASSLAREGETQYF
-	TRBV10-3	once	TRBJ1-4	TGTGCCATCAGTGAGGCGGGGGCAGGAGCTAATGAAAAACTGTTTTTT	CAISEAGAGANEKLFF
-	TRBV7-3	-	TRBJ2-2	TGTGCCAGCAGCTTGGCGGTACACACCGGGGAGCTGTTTTTT	CASSLAVHTGELFF
TRBD1	TRBV5-1	-	TRBJ1-1	TGCGCCAGCAGCGTGGGGACAGGCGAACGAAGAAGCGCTGAAGCTTTCTTT	CASSVGTGERRSAEAFF
TRBD2	TRBV5-1	-	TRBJ2-3	TGCGCCAGCAGCTTGGAGGCGGGGGGAACAGATACGCAGTATTTT	CASSLEAGGTDTQYF
TRBD1	TRBV6-6	-	TRBJ1-6	TGTGCCAGCACCCCCGGACAGGGGGCAAATTCACCCCTCCACTTT	CASTPGQGANSPLHF
TRBD2	TRBV4-2	-	TRBJ2-3	TGTGCCAGCAGCCTCCTCAAACTAGCGGGGGGGAGCACAGATACGCAGTATTTT	CASSLLKLAGGSTDTQYF
-	TRBV5-4	-	TRBJ1-1	TGTGCCAGCAGCTTGGGGGGCAGGCTTGAAGCTTTCTTT	CASSLGGRLEAFF
TRBD2	TRBV5-1	-	TRBJ2-7	TGCGCCAGCAGCTCGACTAGCGGGGCAGGCGAGCAGTACTTC	CASSSTSGAGEQYF
-	TRBV12-1	-	TRBJ1-2	TGTGCCAGCAGCTATGACAGGGGCTACACCTTC	CASSYDRGYTF
TRBD2	TRBV5-1	once	TRBJ2-7	TGCGCCAGCAGTACCTTAGCGGGGGAGGGCTACGAGCAGTACTTC	CASSTLAGEGYEQYF
-	TRBV5-6	-	TRBJ1-1	TGTGCCAGCAGCCTTACAGGGAATACTGAAGCTTTCTTT	CASSLTGNTEAFF
-	TRBV11-2	-	TRBJ2-1	TGTGCCAGCAGCTTAGATTGGCAGATGTACAATGAGCAGTTCTTC	CASSLDWQMYNEQFF
-	TRBV11-2	-	TRBJ2-2	TGTGCCAGCAGCTTAGACGATGGGGCCCCCGGGGAGCTGTTTTTT	CASSLDDGAPGELFF
-	TRBV27	-	TRBJ2-1	TGTGCCAGCGGTATACAGAGCTCCTACAATGAGCAGTTCTTC	CASGIQSSYNEQFF
-	TRBV4-1	-	TRBJ1-4	TGCGCCAGCAGCCAAGATTACAGGGAGGGTGAAAAACTGTTTTTT	CASSQDYREGEKLFF
TRBD2	TRBV2	-	TRBJ2-1	TGTGCCAGCAGTGAGGCGGGGGGAAGGCAGTTCTTC	CASSEAGGRQFF
-	TRBV27	few	TRBJ1-4	TGTGCCAGCAGGAGGCTGGCAACTAATGAAAAACTGTTTTTT	CASRRLATNEKLFF
-	TRBV10-3	-	TRBJ2-3	TGTGCCATCCTGGGGGCGCCTGGCACAGATACGCAGTATTTT	CAILGAPGTDTQYF
TRBD1	TRBV5-4	-	TRBJ2-2	TGTGCCAGCAGCGACACAGGGGCGGCTGCGGAGCTGTTTTTT	CASSDTGAAAELFF
TRBD1	TRBV5-1	-	TRBJ2-7	TGCGCCAGCAGCGGGGACAGGGATGCCTACGAGCAGTACTTC	CASSGDRDAYEQYF
TRBD1	TRBV9	-	TRBJ1-2	TGTGCCAGCTTGGGACAGGGGGGCTATGGCTACACCTTC	CASLGQGGYGYTF
TRBD1	TRBV27	-	TRBJ2-7	TGTGCCAGCAGTTTAATCGGACAGGGGATATCAGCCTACGAGCAGTACTTC	CASSLIGQGISAYEQYF
-	TRBV19	few	TRBJ2-2	TGTGCCAGTAGAATCTCCGCGGTGGCGTACACCGGGGAGCTGTTTTTT	CASRISAVAYTGELFF
-	TRBV6-1	-	TRBJ2-7	TGTGCCAGCGGTATCGGCAGGGTCTACGAGCAGTACTTC	CASGIGRVYEQYF
-	TRBV5-6	-	TRBJ1-2	TGTGCCAGCAGCCGAGCGGTTACGGATGGCTACACCTTC	CASSRAVTDGYTF
-	TRBV5-1	-	TRBJ1-5	TGCGCCAGCAGCCCGGGACACAATAGCAATCAGCCCCAGCATTTT	CASSPGHNSNQPQHF
-	TRBV7-9	-	TRBJ2-3	TGTGCCAGCAGCTTAGGTCTCAGCACAGATACGCAGTATTTT	CASSLGLSTDTQYF